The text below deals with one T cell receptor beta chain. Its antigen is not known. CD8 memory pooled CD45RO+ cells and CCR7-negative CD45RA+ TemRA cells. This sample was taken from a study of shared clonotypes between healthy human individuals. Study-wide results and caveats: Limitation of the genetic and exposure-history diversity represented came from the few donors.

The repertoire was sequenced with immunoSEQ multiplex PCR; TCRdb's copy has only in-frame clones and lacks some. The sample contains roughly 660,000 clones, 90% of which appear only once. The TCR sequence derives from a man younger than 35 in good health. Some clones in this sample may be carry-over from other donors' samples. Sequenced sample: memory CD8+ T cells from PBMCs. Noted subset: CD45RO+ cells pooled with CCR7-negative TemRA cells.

CDR3: CASSFLLAGGRYEQYF. The CDR3 DNA follows: TGTGCCAGCAGTTTTCTCCTGGCCGGGGGCCGATACGAGCAGTACTTC. The chain recombines TRBV28 with TRBJ2-7, with D perhaps assigned TRBD1 or TRBD2 (6 bases each). The CDR3 is made up of 16 amino acids. V was trimmed by 3 bases and J by 4 bases, leaving 19 bases between them. Germline CDR1 MDHEN, CDR2 SYDVKM.